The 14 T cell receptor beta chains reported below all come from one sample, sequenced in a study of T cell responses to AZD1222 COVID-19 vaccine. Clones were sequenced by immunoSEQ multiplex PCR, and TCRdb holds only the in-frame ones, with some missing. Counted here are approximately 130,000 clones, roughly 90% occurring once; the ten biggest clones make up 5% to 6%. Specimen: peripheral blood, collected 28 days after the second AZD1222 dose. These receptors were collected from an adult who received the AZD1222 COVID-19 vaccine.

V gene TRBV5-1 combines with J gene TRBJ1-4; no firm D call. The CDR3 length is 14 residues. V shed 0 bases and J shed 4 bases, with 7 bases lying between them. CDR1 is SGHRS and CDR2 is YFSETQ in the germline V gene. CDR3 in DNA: TGCGCCAGCAGCTTGGGCCCAGATAATGAAAAACTGTTTTTT. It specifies CASSLGPDNEKLFF.

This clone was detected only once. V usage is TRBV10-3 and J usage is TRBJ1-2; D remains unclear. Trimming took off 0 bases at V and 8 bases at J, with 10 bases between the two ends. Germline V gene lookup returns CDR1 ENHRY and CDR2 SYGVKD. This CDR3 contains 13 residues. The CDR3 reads CAISESNSGGYTF. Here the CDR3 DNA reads TGTGCCATCAGTGAGTCCAACAGCGGCGGCTACACCTTC.

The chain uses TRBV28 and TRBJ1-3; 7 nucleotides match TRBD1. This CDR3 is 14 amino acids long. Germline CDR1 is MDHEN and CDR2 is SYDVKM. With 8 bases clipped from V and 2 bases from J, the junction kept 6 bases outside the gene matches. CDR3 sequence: CASLPGTAGNTIYF. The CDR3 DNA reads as TGTGCCAGCCTTCCCGGGACAGCTGGAAACACCATATATTTT.

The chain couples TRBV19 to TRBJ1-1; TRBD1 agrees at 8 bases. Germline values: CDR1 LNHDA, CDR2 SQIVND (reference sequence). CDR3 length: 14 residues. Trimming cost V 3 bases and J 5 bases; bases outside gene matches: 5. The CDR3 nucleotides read TGTGCCAGTAGTATCTTTCAGGGGGCAACTGAAGCTTTCTTT. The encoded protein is CASSIFQGATEAFF.

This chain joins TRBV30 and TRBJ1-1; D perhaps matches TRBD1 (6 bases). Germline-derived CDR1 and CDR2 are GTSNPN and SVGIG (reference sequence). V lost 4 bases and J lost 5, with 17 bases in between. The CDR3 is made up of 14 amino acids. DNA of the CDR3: TGTGCCTGGACCGACAGGCACTCAAGGACTGAAGCTTTCTTT. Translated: CAWTDRHSRTEAFF. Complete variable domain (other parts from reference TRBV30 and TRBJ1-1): SQTIHQWPATLVQPVGSPLSLECTVEGTSNPNLYWYRQAAGRGLQLLFYSVGIGQISSEVPQNLSASRPQDRQFILSSKKLLLSDSGFYLCAWTDRHSRTEAFFGQGTRLTVV.

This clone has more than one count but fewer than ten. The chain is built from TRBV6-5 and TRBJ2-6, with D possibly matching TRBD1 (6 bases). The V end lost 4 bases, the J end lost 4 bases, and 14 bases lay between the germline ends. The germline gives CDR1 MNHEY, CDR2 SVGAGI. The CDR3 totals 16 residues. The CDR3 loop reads CASSSTTGSGANVLTF. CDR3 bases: TGTGCCAGCAGTTCTACTACAGGGTCCGGGGCCAACGTCCTGACTTTC.

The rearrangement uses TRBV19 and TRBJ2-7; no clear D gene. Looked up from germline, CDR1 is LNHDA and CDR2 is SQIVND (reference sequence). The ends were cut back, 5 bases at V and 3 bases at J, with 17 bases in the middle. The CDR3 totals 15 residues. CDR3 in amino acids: CASSQTVAGNYEQYF. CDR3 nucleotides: TGTGCCAGTAGTCAGACTGTAGCAGGAAACTACGAGCAGTACTTC.

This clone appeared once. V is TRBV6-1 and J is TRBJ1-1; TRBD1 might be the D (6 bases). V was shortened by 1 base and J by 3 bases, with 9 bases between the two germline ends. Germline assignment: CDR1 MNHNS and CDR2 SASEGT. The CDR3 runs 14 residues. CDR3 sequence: CASSEGEGDTEAFF. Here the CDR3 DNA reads TGTGCCAGCAGTGAAGGGGAGGGGGACACTGAAGCTTTCTTT.

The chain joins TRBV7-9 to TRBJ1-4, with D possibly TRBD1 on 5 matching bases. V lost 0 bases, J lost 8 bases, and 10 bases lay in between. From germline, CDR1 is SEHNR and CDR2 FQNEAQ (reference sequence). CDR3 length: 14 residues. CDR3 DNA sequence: TGTGCCAGCAGCTTAGCCCTCCGGGACGAAAAACTGTTTTTT. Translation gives CASSLALRDEKLFF.

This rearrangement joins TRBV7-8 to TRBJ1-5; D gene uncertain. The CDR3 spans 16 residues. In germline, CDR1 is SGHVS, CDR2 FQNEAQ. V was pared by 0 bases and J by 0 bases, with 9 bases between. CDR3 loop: CASSLADPNSNQPQHF. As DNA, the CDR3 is TGTGCCAGCAGCTTAGCGGACCCAAATAGCAATCAGCCCCAGCATTTT.

The CDR3 sequence: CASSGNIAGNTIYF. Written as DNA, the CDR3 is TGTGCCAGCAGCGGAAACATCGCTGGAAACACCATATATTTT. The chain links TRBV9 to TRBJ1-3; D is unresolved. The germline V and J ends were trimmed by 3 bases and 2 bases, with 9 bases remaining between them. Per germline, CDR1 SGDLS and CDR2 YYNGEE. The CDR3 is 14 amino acids.

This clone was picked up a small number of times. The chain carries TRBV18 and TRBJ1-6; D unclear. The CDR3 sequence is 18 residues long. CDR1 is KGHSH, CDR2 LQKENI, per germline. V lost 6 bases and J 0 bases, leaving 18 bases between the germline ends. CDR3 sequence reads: CASSLLGGGSSYNSPLHF. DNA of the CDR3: TGTGCCAGCTCTCTCCTAGGCGGCGGGAGCTCCTATAATTCACCCCTCCACTTT.

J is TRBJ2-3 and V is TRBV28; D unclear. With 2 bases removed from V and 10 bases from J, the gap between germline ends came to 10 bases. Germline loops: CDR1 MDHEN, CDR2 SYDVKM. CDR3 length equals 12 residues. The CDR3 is CASSLDLYPQYF. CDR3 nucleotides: TGTGCCAGCAGTTTAGACCTTTATCCGCAGTATTTT.

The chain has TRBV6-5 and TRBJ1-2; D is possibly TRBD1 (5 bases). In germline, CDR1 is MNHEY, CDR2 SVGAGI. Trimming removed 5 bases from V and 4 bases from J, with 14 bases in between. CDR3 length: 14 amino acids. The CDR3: CASSQKPDSYGYTF. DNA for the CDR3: TGTGCCAGCAGTCAAAAACCTGACAGCTATGGCTACACCTTC.